These T cell receptor beta chains were read from a single sample in a study of cytomegalovirus exposure and HLA in healthy donors. Data came from immunoSEQ multiplex PCR; TCRdb stores just in-frame clones and leaves some out. In the table there are 90,000 to 95,000 clones, roughly 79% of which are singletons. The specimen was PBMCs. These receptors originate from a man aged 25 to 40 in good health and CMV-seronegative. The CDR3 runs from the conserved cysteine through the conserved F or W. A D gene is named only where the DNA matches it firmly. Clone size is shown for a subset of rows, as once, few, many or a class of expanded clone.

j_gene,d_gene,abundance,v_gene,CDR3nt,CDR3aa
TRBJ2-2,.,once,TRBV19,TGTGCCAGTAGTATCTCCTCGACAGGCTTTAACACCGGGGAGCTGTTTTTT,CASSISSTGFNTGELFF
TRBJ1-2,TRBD1,.,TRBV19,TGTGCCAGTAGTATAGATCACTACAGGGGAGGTGGCTACACCTTC,CASSIDHYRGGGYTF
TRBJ1-2,TRBD1,.,TRBV10-3,TGTGCCATCAGTGAGATTCCGGGACAGAGGTCCAACTATGGCTACACCTTC,CAISEIPGQRSNYGYTF
TRBJ1-2,TRBD1,.,TRBV19,TGTGCCAGTAGTTTATCCGGGACAGGGCCTTCGGGCTACACCTTC,CASSLSGTGPSGYTF
TRBJ1-2,.,.,TRBV9,TGTGCCAGCAGCGTAGGAACAGGGCCTTATGGCTACACCTTC,CASSVGTGPYGYTF
TRBJ1-2,TRBD1,.,TRBV6-5,TGTGCCAGCAGTTGGCAGGGGGGATCTAACTATGGCTACACCTTC,CASSWQGGSNYGYTF
TRBJ1-2,.,.,TRBV4-1,TGCGCCAGCAGCCAAGAGGGGGTCGCGGGGGGCAGGAATGGCTACACCTTC,CASSQEGVAGGRNGYTF
TRBJ2-7,TRBD2,.,TRBV7-9,TGTGCCAGCAAAACAGGGACTAGCTCCTACGAGCAGTACTTC,CASKTGTSSYEQYF
TRBJ1-4,.,.,TRBV19,TGTGCCAGTAGAGGGGGTGCAACTAATGAAAAACTGTTTTTT,CASRGGATNEKLFF
TRBJ1-6,.,once,TRBV11-2,TGTGCCAGCAAAGCCAGGGGTTCACCCCTCCACTTT,CASKARGSPLHF
TRBJ1-6,TRBD1,.,TRBV5-4,TGTGCCAGCAGCCAAGGGGGCGCCGGGGATTCACCCCTCCACTTT,CASSQGGAGDSPLHF
TRBJ1-2,.,once,TRBV6-6,TGTGCCAGCAGACCTCAGGGTAACTATGGCTACACCTTC,CASRPQGNYGYTF
TRBJ1-1,TRBD1,.,TRBV9,TGTGCCAGCAGTGAAGCTACAGGGGACACTGAAGCTTTCTTT,CASSEATGDTEAFF
TRBJ2-5,.,.,TRBV5-4,TGTGCCAGCAGCTTGGCGGGTCTGACAGACCAAGAGACCCAGTACTTC,CASSLAGLTDQETQYF
TRBJ2-3,TRBD1,.,TRBV29-1,TGCAGCGGAGGACAGGGAAGAATCGGCACAGATACGCAGTATTTT,CSGGQGRIGTDTQYF
TRBJ1-3,.,once,TRBV19,TGTGCCAGTAGAGCGACAGGTGTCGGAAACACCATATATTTT,CASRATGVGNTIYF
TRBJ2-5,TRBD2,.,TRBV7-6,TGTGCCAGCAGCCCGACTAGCGGGGGCCAGACCCAGTACTTC,CASSPTSGGQTQYF
TRBJ2-7,.,.,TRBV4-3,TGCGCCAGCAGCCAAGTTGGCTCCGACATGTACTACGAGCAGTACTTC,CASSQVGSDMYYEQYF
TRBJ2-1,TRBD2,.,TRBV7-8,TGTGCCAGCAGCTTAGCTAGCGGGGGGGCGGGTGAGCAGTTCTTC,CASSLASGGAGEQFF
TRBJ1-1,TRBD1,few,TRBV27,TGTGCCAGCAGTCCCGACAGGGGGCGCGCTGAAGCTTTCTTT,CASSPDRGRAEAFF
TRBJ2-5,TRBD2,.,TRBV11-2,TGTGCCAGCAGCTTAGTAGGGGCTAGCGGGCGGGAGACCCAGTACTTC,CASSLVGASGRETQYF
TRBJ1-5,.,.,TRBV7-9,TGTGCCAGCAGCTTGTTTTCAGGGTATAGCAATCAGCCCCAGCATTTT,CASSLFSGYSNQPQHF
TRBJ1-1,.,.,TRBV11-2,TGTGCCAGCAGCTCCCACACCCGGGACACTGAAGCTTTCTTT,CASSSHTRDTEAFF
TRBJ1-4,.,once,TRBV7-9,TGTGCCAGCAGCTTAGACAGAGACACGGATGTACTGTTTTTT,CASSLDRDTDVLFF
TRBJ1-4,TRBD1,.,TRBV4-3,TGCGCCAGCAGCCCAGGGACAGGTAGCAATGAAAAACTGTTTTTT,CASSPGTGSNEKLFF
TRBJ1-4,.,few,TRBV18,TGTGCCAGCTCCCAGGGGTGGGATGAAAAACTGTTTTTT,CASSQGWDEKLFF
TRBJ2-5,TRBD2,.,TRBV28,TGTGCCAGCAGTTTATTGTGGACGAGTCTAGCGGGAGGGCCTCGGACCCAGTACTTC,CASSLLWTSLAGGPRTQYF
TRBJ1-2,.,.,TRBV28,TGTGCCAGCAGTTTAAGGACTCATCTGTCACATGGCTACACCTTC,CASSLRTHLSHGYTF
TRBJ2-3,.,.,TRBV6-5,TGTGCCAGCAGTAACACGGGAGCAGGTGATACGCAGTATTTT,CASSNTGAGDTQYF
TRBJ1-4,.,.,TRBV4-1,TGCGCCAGCAGCCAAGAATCTACTGTAGCTAATGAAAAACTGTTTTTT,CASSQESTVANEKLFF
TRBJ2-3,.,.,TRBV5-1,TGCGCCAGCAGCTTGGGGGCATTGGATACGCAGTATTTT,CASSLGALDTQYF
TRBJ2-3,TRBD2,.,TRBV11-3,TGTGCCAGCAGCTCCCCCAGGGGACTAGCGGGAGCGGATACGCAGTATTTT,CASSSPRGLAGADTQYF
TRBJ1-2,.,.,TRBV19,TGTGCCAGTAGTATAGGTAACAGACCTCCCCAGTATGGCTACACCTTC,CASSIGNRPPQYGYTF
TRBJ1-5,.,.,TRBV7-8,TGTGCCAGCAGCTTAGCCAGGGCCAATCAGCCCCAGCATTTT,CASSLARANQPQHF
TRBJ2-1,TRBD2,.,TRBV19,TGTGCCAGTAGTATTGCCGGGGGGGCGCATGAGCAGTTCTTC,CASSIAGGAHEQFF
TRBJ2-1,.,few,TRBV6-5,TGTGCCAGCAGTTTACAGGGAGTCGGCTACAATGAGCAGTTCTTC,CASSLQGVGYNEQFF
TRBJ2-3,.,.,TRBV5-1,TGCGCCAGCTTTAGGGGCAGGGGGGGCACAGATACGCAGTATTTT,CASFRGRGGTDTQYF
TRBJ1-6,TRBD1,.,TRBV5-6,TGTGCCAGCAGCTTGGGACAGGGGGAATATTCACCCCTCCACTTT,CASSLGQGEYSPLHF
TRBJ1-2,TRBD1,.,TRBV9,TGTGCCAGCAGCGTAACCGGGACAGGGGGTGCTAACTATGGCTACACCTTC,CASSVTGTGGANYGYTF
TRBJ2-1,TRBD2,once,TRBV7-3,TGTGCCAGCAGCTCCAGAGCGGGAGACGCTGAGCAGTTCTTC,CASSSRAGDAEQFF